These 32 T cell receptor beta chains share one sample of origin, sequenced in a study of T cell changes during pregnancy in multiple sclerosis. Here immunoSEQ multiplex PCR was the method, and the copy in TCRdb shows in-frame clones only, minus some. The data contain about 40,000 clones, 80% to 90% of them singletons. Sequencing used CD4+ T cells from peripheral blood mononuclear cells, obtained in the first trimester of pregnancy. These receptor sequences come from a female donor with multiple sclerosis, enrolled in a pregnancy study.

The chain combines TRBV6-5 with TRBJ2-5; D not resolved. The ends were cut back, 0 bases at V and 4 bases at J, with 9 bases in the middle. Looked up from germline, CDR1 is MNHEY and CDR2 is SVGAGI. This CDR3 contains 14 residues. In DNA, the CDR3 is TGTGCCAGCAGTTACTCTACTAACGGAGAGACCCAGTACTTC. Encoded protein: CASSYSTNGETQYF.

The chain uses TRBV5-1 and TRBJ2-7, with D possibly being TRBD1 (5 bases). Per germline, CDR1 SGHRS and CDR2 YFSETQ. Trimming pared 2 bases from V and 3 bases from J, leaving 24 bases between. The CDR3 loop spans 18 amino acids. The CDR3 loop reads CASSFGGLMVRAVYEQYF. In DNA form, the CDR3 reads TGCGCCAGCAGCTTCGGTGGTTTGATGGTCAGGGCCGTCTACGAGCAGTACTTC.

The chain has TRBV19 and TRBJ2-2; tentatively, D is TRBD1 (5 bases). This CDR3 region has 13 residues. CDR1 and CDR2 from the germline V gene are LNHDA and SQIVND (reference sequence). Trimming stripped 2 bases from V and 4 bases from J, with 5 bases between. The CDR3 protein is CASSIQGTGELFF. The CDR3, as DNA: TGTGCCAGTAGTATACAGGGCACCGGGGAGCTGTTTTTT.

The genes are TRBV11-3 and TRBJ1-1, with D possibly being TRBD1 (5 bases). From germline, CDR1 is SGHNT and CDR2 YENEEA. V lost 0 bases to trimming and J lost 4 bases, with 6 bases between them. The CDR3 is made up of 13 amino acids. The CDR3 DNA reads TGTGCCAGCAGCTTAGAGGGGGGCACTGAAGCTTTCTTT. Translation gives CASSLEGGTEAFF. The full variable domain, in which reference TRBV11-3 and TRBJ1-1 provide the parts outside the CDR3, is EAGVVQSPRYKIIEKKQPVAFWCNPISGHNTLYWYLQNLGQGPELLIRYENEEAVDDSQLPKDRFSAERLKGVDSTLKIQPAELGDSAVYLCASSLEGGTEAFFGQGTRLTVV.

The chain links TRBV19 to TRBJ2-3; D unclear. CDR1 LNHDA and CDR2 SQIVND come from the germline V gene (reference sequence). The germline V and J ends were trimmed by 7 bases and 0 bases, with 14 bases remaining between them. There are 15 residues in the CDR3. As DNA, the CDR3 is TGTGCCAGTACCCAAGTTGGCAGTAGCACAGATACGCAGTATTTT. This codes for CASTQVGSSTDTQYF.

The chain is built from TRBV10-3 and TRBJ1-1; no reliable D call. The V and J ends lost 5 bases and 8 bases respectively, with 12 bases between them. Germline values: CDR1 ENHRY, CDR2 SYGVKD. CDR3 length equals 12 residues. CDR3 nucleotides: TGTGCCATCAGTCCTACTAGGGTCGAAGCTTTCTTT. Protein product: CAISPTRVEAFF.

There are a few counts of this clone. This rearrangement joins TRBV7-9 to TRBJ2-3; 8 bases are a match to TRBD2. The CDR3 runs to 17 residues. Unmatched junction bases numbered 14, after V lost 9 bases and J lost 0 bases. The germline CDR1 and CDR2 sequences are SEHNR and FQNEAQ (reference sequence). The CDR3 spells CASRIVLGGGSTDTQYF. In DNA, the CDR3 is TGTGCCAGTAGGATTGTCCTTGGCGGGGGGAGCACAGATACGCAGTATTTT.

The chain is built from TRBV27 and TRBJ2-3; TRBD2 matches 13 bases. The germline CDR1 and CDR2 sequences are MNHEY and SMNVEV (reference sequence). J lost 4 bases, V lost 7 bases, and 2 bases had no gene match. CDR3 size: 14 residues. DNA for the CDR3: TGTGCCAGCAAGGGACTAGCGGGACCAGATACGCAGTATTTT. It specifies CASKGLAGPDTQYF.

The V call is TRBV7-9, the J call TRBJ2-4; 10 bases agree with TRBD1. The ends lost 6 bases at V and 3 bases at J; junction bases unmatched: 5. Germline V gives CDR1 SEHNR, CDR2 FQNEAQ (reference sequence). The CDR3 extends over 15 amino acids. In nucleotides, the CDR3 is TGTGCCAGCAGTCGGACAGGGGGGAGCAAAAACATTCAGTACTTC. It yields the protein CASSRTGGSKNIQYF.

V and J are TRBV7-9 and TRBJ2-5; 7 nucleotides line up with TRBD2. The CDR3 loop spans 13 amino acids. The trim removed 11 bases at V and 4 bases at J, leaving 10 bases unmatched. Germline values: CDR1 SEHNR, CDR2 FQNEAQ (reference sequence). The CDR3 region is CAYGRLAGETQYF. CDR3 nucleotide sequence: TGTGCCTACGGGAGACTAGCCGGAGAGACCCAGTACTTC.

The J gene is TRBJ2-3, the V gene TRBV5-1; TRBD2 aligns across 9 bases. The CDR3 is 16 amino acids. Trimming removed 4 bases from V and 4 bases from J; junction bases left unmatched: 10. Germline lookup yields CDR1 SGHRS and CDR2 YFSETQ. CDR3 amino acids: CASSRAGTSRPDTQYF. For the CDR3, the DNA is TGCGCCAGCAGCAGGGCCGGGACTAGCAGGCCAGATACGCAGTATTTT. Full variable domain (remainder filled in from reference TRBV5-1 and TRBJ2-3): KAGVTQTPRYLIKTRGQQVTLSCSPISGHRSVSWYQQTPGQGLQFLFEYFSETQRNKGNFPGRFSGRQFSNSRSEMNVSTLELGDSALYLCASSRAGTSRPDTQYFGPGTRLTVL.

For this clone: This same CDR3 is encoded by further DNA sequences in the sample. This chain links TRBV2 with TRBJ2-1, with 13 bases identical to TRBD2. The CDR3 has 15 residues. After removal of 8 bases from V and 4 bases from J, the junction contained 5 bases not matched to a gene. Germline lookup yields CDR1 SNHLY and CDR2 FYNNEI. Written as DNA, the CDR3 is TGTGCCAGCCGGACTAGCGGGAGTATTTACAATGAGCAGTTCTTC. Translating gives CASRTSGSIYNEQFF. Full variable domain (outside the CDR3, taken from reference TRBV2 and TRBJ2-1): EPEVTQTPSHQVTQMGQEVILRCVPISNHLYFYWYRQILGQKVEFLVSFYNNEISEKSEIFDDQFSVERPDGSNFTLKIRSTKLEDSAMYFCASRTSGSIYNEQFFGPGTRLTVL.

The V call is TRBV19, the J call TRBJ1-2; 8 bases fit TRBD1. The CDR3 totals 13 residues. Losses at the gene ends were 6 bases for V and 2 bases for J; bases not matched to a gene: 2. Germline V gene data show CDR1 as LNHDA and CDR2 as SQIVND (reference sequence). The CDR3: CASRDRANYGYTF. The CDR3 DNA follows: TGTGCCAGTAGGGACAGGGCCAACTATGGCTACACCTTC.

The chain uses TRBV4-3 and TRBJ2-3, with D perhaps TRBD1 (6 bases). The CDR3 runs to 16 residues. Trimming took off 2 bases at V and 2 bases at J, with 14 bases between the two ends. Germline V lookup: CDR1 LGHNA, CDR2 YSLEER. The CDR3 DNA is TGCGCCAGCAGCCAATCCCGGACAGCGACCACAGATACGCAGTATTTT. Translation gives CASSQSRTATTDTQYF.

This chain joins TRBV5-1 and TRBJ1-1, with D hard to call. The germline CDR1 and CDR2 sequences are SGHRS and YFSETQ. The CDR3 consists of 14 residues. Trimming shortened V by 0 bases and J by 7 bases, and 13 bases separated the two germline ends. The CDR3 region has the DNA TGCGCCAGCAGCTTGGTTATCGGGAACCGTGAAGCTTTCTTT. It encodes CASSLVIGNREAFF.

CDR3 sequence: CASSYSGETYEQYF. For the CDR3, the DNA is TGTGCCAGCAGTTACTCAGGAGAGACCTACGAGCAGTACTTC. This chain uses TRBV6-5 with TRBJ2-7; D call uncertain. The CDR3 covers 14 residues. Germline CDR1 MNHEY, CDR2 SVGAGI. V lost 0 bases to trimming and J lost 2 bases, with 8 bases between them.

With regard to this clone: One junction end does not reproduce the germline sequence, and a read error may be involved. The chain combines TRBV25-1 with TRBJ1-2; tentatively, D is TRBD1 (6 bases). There are 14 residues in the CDR3. Germline V gene lookup returns CDR1 MGHDK and CDR2 SYGVNS. CDR3 protein: CASSEYRASYGYTF. The DNA for the CDR3 is TGTGCCAGCAGCGAATACAGGGCCTCCTATGGCTACACCTTC.

The genes are TRBV5-8 and TRBJ2-1; TRBD1 matches 10 bases. The CDR3 consists of 16 residues. CDR1 is SGHTS and CDR2 is YDEGEE in the germline V gene. V dropped 4 bases and J dropped 9; count of bases not matched to a gene: 13. DNA for the CDR3: TGTGCCAGCAGCCTGGGTTCGGGACAGGGGTGGGGTGAGCAGTTCTTC. Translating gives CASSLGSGQGWGEQFF.

The chain's CDR3 is CAWSEGVTGNTIYF. CDR3 nucleotides: TGTGCCTGGAGTGAGGGGGTGACTGGAAACACCATATATTTT. The chain uses TRBV30 and TRBJ1-3, with D maybe TRBD1 (6 bases). Trimming stripped 1 base from V and 2 bases from J, with 9 bases between. Germline CDR1 GTSNPN, CDR2 SVGIG (reference sequence). This CDR3 spans 14 amino acids.

V and J are TRBV28 and TRBJ2-7, with D perhaps matching TRBD1 (5 bases). The CDR3 runs 13 residues. Germline CDR1 is MDHEN and CDR2 is SYDVKM. The V and J ends lost 9 bases and 0 bases respectively, with 12 bases between them. CDR3 in amino acids: CASDSYSSYEQYF. The DNA for the CDR3 is TGTGCCAGTGACAGCTATAGCTCCTACGAGCAGTACTTC.

The gene calls are TRBV7-2 and TRBJ1-1, with 7 bases matching TRBD1. CDR1 is SGHTA, CDR2 FQGNSA, per germline. This CDR3 comprises 12 residues. The V gene end was trimmed by 1 base and the J gene end by 8 bases; junction bases not matched to a gene: 1. This CDR3 is CASSLEGAEAFF. DNA for the CDR3: TGTGCCAGCAGCTTAGAGGGGGCCGAAGCTTTCTTT.

The gene calls are TRBV11-2 and TRBJ2-6; unclear D gene. In germline, CDR1 is SGHAT, CDR2 FQNNGV. This CDR3 spans 17 amino acids. V gave up 5 bases and J gave up 1 base, with 15 bases separating them. The DNA for the CDR3 is TGTGCCAGCAGCCCCGCTGTGGGCTTGTCTGGGGCCAACGTCCTGACTTTC. It codes for CASSPAVGLSGANVLTF.

The chain links TRBV7-9 to TRBJ1-6; no firm D call. The germline CDR1 and CDR2 sequences are SEHNR and FQNEAQ (reference sequence). Trimming stripped 2 bases from V and 0 bases from J, with 5 bases between. The CDR3 is 15 residues long. The CDR3 coding sequence is TGTGCCAGCAGCTTAACGGGCTCCTATAATTCACCCCTCCACTTT. Protein product: CASSLTGSYNSPLHF.

The chain couples TRBV30 to TRBJ1-4, with 10 bases lining up with TRBD1. The CDR3 is 16 residues long. Per the germline V gene, CDR1 is GTSNPN and CDR2 is SVGIG (reference sequence). With 0 bases clipped from V and 6 bases from J, the junction kept 7 bases outside the gene matches. Here the CDR3 DNA reads TGTGCCTGGAGTGTACCAGGGGGACAGGGGTATGAAAAACTGTTTTTT. Translation: CAWSVPGGQGYEKLFF.

The V and J genes are TRBV7-7 and TRBJ2-5, with 8 bases aligning to TRBD1. With V trimmed by 5 bases and J by 3 bases, 2 bases remained unmatched. Germline CDR1 is SSHAT and CDR2 is FNYEAQ (reference sequence). This CDR3 is built from 13 residues. The CDR3 DNA reads TGTGCCAGCAGCCTGGACAGGGAAGAGACCCAGTACTTC. Translation: CASSLDREETQYF.

The chain recombines TRBV4-2 with TRBJ2-3; 7 bases are a match to TRBD2. The CDR3 runs to 15 residues. The germline V gene encodes CDR1 LGHNA and CDR2 YNFKEQ. The trim removed 4 bases at V and 0 bases at J, leaving 4 bases unmatched. CDR3 sequence (DNA): TGTGCCAGCAGCCCCTTGGGGGGGAGCACAGATACGCAGTATTTT. It encodes CASSPLGGSTDTQYF.

The CDR3 region is CASSFRTGQPQHF. CDR3 nucleotides: TGTGCCAGCAGTTTCCGGACAGGACAGCCCCAGCATTTT. J is TRBJ1-5 and V is TRBV27; 7 bases line up with TRBD1. Germline CDR1 is MNHEY and CDR2 is SMNVEV (reference sequence). V shed 3 bases and J 7 bases; nucleotides not matched to a gene: 3. The CDR3 runs 13 residues.

The V gene is TRBV5-6, the J gene TRBJ2-3; D is possibly TRBD1 or TRBD2 (6 bases each). Between the trimmed V and J ends, which lost 4 bases and 4 bases, there was a span of 22 bases. Germline CDR1 reads SGHDT; CDR2 reads YYEEEE. The CDR3 length is 17 residues. In nucleotides, the CDR3 is TGTGCCAGCAGCCTGGGGGGCCGAAGCGCTCTCGCAGATACGCAGTATTTT. It is translated as CASSLGGRSALADTQYF.

The rearrangement joins TRBV19 to TRBJ1-2, with D possibly matching TRBD1 (6 bases). V lost 5 bases and J lost 6, with 16 bases in between. Germline CDR1 and CDR2: LNHDA and SQIVND (reference sequence). This CDR3 spans 14 amino acids. The CDR3 nucleotides are TGTGCCAGTAGTTGGGGCAGGGGTATGGATGGCTACACCTTC. Its protein is CASSWGRGMDGYTF.

The chain joins TRBV6-1 to TRBJ1-2, with no clear D. The CDR3 totals 13 residues. From germline, CDR1 is MNHNS and CDR2 SASEGT. V was cut by 3 bases and J by 4 bases, with 9 bases left in between. The DNA of the CDR3 is TGTGCCAGCAGTGAGAGTGTTCGCTATGGCTACACCTTC. Its protein product is CASSESVRYGYTF.

This rearrangement joins TRBV29-1 to TRBJ2-5; a weak D match, TRBD2 (7 bases). V lost 7 bases and J 4 bases, leaving 16 bases between the germline ends. The CDR3 has 13 amino acids. The germline CDR1 and CDR2 sequences are SQVTM and ANQGSEA. The CDR3 bases are TGCAGCGCCGACGCGGCGGGGGCAGAGACCCAGTACTTC. It translates to CSADAAGAETQYF.

The chain links TRBV6-6 to TRBJ1-2; unclear D gene. This CDR3 is built from 15 residues. Germline V CDR1 and CDR2: MNHNY, SVGAGI (reference sequence). V was cut by 7 bases and J by 4 bases, with 19 bases left in between. The CDR3 DNA sequence: TGTGCCAGCACCCTAAATCGGAGGTGGGGCTATGGCTACACCTTC. Its translation: CASTLNRRWGYGYTF.